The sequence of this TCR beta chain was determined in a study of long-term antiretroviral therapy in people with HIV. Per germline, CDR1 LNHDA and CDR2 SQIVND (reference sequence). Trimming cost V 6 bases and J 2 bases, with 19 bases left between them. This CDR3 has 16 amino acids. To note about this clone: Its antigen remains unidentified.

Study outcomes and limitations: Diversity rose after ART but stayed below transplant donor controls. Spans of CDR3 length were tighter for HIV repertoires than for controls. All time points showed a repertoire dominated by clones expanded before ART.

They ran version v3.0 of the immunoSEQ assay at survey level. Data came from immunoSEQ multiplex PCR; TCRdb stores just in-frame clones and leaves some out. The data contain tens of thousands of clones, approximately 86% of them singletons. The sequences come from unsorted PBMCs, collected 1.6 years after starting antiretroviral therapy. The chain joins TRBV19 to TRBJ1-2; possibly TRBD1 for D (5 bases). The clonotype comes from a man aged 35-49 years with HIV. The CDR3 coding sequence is TGTGCCAGTAGGCCAACAGGCCGGACACGGAACTATGGCTACACCTTC. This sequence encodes CASRPTGRTRNYGYTF.